A selection of T cell receptor beta chains follows, all from one sample in a study of shared clonotypes between healthy human individuals. This table comes from immunoSEQ multiplex PCR, and its TCRdb copy is limited to in-frame clones, with some not included. This sample has about 2.1 million clones, with roughly 95% found just once. Source material: naive CD8+ T cells from PBMCs. The receptors originated from a man younger than 30 in good health. Some clones in this sample may be carry-over from other donors' samples. The CDR3 runs from the conserved cysteine through the conserved F or W. D genes are given only for firm matches. Clone size is shown for a subset of rows, as once, few, many or a class of expanded clone.

j_call clone_size v_call d_call cdr3_aa cdr3_nt
TRBJ1-3 . TRBV9 . CASSVAREGGNTIYF TGTGCCAGCAGCGTAGCCAGGGAAGGCGGAAACACCATATATTTT
TRBJ2-7 . TRBV27 . CASSPGRPEPTHEQYF TGTGCCAGCAGCCCCGGGCGACCAGAACCTACCCACGAGCAGTACTTC
TRBJ2-3 . TRBV7-6 . CASSLAPPRSSTDTQYF TGTGCCAGCAGCTTAGCCCCTCCCCGCTCTAGCACAGATACGCAGTATTTT
TRBJ2-2 . TRBV5-6 . CASSLVRVTGELFF TGTGCCAGCAGCTTGGTCAGGGTGACCGGGGAGCTGTTTTTT
TRBJ2-1 . TRBV7-9 TRBD2 CASRPGTSGSYNEQFF TGTGCCAGCAGACCGGGGACTAGCGGGTCCTACAATGAGCAGTTCTTC
TRBJ1-2 . TRBV28 . CASTPLWEAGGYTF TGTGCCAGCACCCCCTTATGGGAAGCGGGGGGCTACACCTTC
TRBJ1-2 few TRBV5-4 . CASSLWQSGYTF TGTGCCAGCAGCTTGTGGCAGAGTGGCTACACCTTC
TRBJ2-2 . TRBV19 . CASTLRVALNTGELFF TGTGCCAGTACCCTCCGGGTTGCCCTGAACACCGGGGAGCTGTTTTTT
TRBJ2-7 . TRBV6-6 . CASNKGGNEQYF TGTGCCAGCAACAAGGGGGGAAACGAGCAGTACTTC
TRBJ2-5 . TRBV27 TRBD2 CASSASSGNIQETQYF TGTGCCAGCAGTGCTTCTAGCGGGAATATACAAGAGACCCAGTACTTC
TRBJ2-7 . TRBV27 TRBD2 CASGLVNHEQYF TGTGCCAGCGGACTAGTCAACCACGAGCAGTACTTC
TRBJ2-3 . TRBV9 . CASSAYFTDTQYF TGTGCCAGCAGCGCTTACTTCACAGATACGCAGTATTTT
TRBJ1-2 . TRBV6-1 . CASSERGGQRGYTF TGTGCCAGCAGTGAAAGGGGGGGGCAGCGTGGCTACACCTTC
TRBJ1-1 . TRBV19 . CASSIGRVTEAFF TGTGCCAGTAGTATAGGCAGGGTGACTGAAGCTTTCTTT
TRBJ2-7 . TRBV9 . CASSPGSGLSSYEQYF TGTGCCAGCAGCCCGGGAAGCGGGTTGAGCTCCTACGAGCAGTACTTC
TRBJ2-2 . TRBV11-2 TRBD2 CASSATSGRYGELFF TGTGCCAGCAGCGCGACTAGCGGGAGGTACGGGGAGCTGTTTTTT
TRBJ2-7 . TRBV5-1 . CASSSDHSYEQYF TGCGCCAGCAGCTCGGACCACTCCTACGAGCAGTACTTC
TRBJ2-3 once TRBV28 . CASSLLLRDTQYF TGTGCCAGCAGTTTATTACTGAGGGATACGCAGTATTTT
TRBJ2-7 . TRBV2 . CASSEGGTYEQYF TGTGCCAGCAGTGAAGGCGGGACTTACGAGCAGTACTTC
TRBJ2-3 . TRBV9 . CASSVAAGWETDTQYF TGTGCCAGCAGCGTAGCGGCGGGTTGGGAGACAGATACGCAGTATTTT
TRBJ2-1 . TRBV27 . CASSLPGYNEQFF TGTGCCAGCAGTTTACCGGGGTACAATGAGCAGTTCTTC
TRBJ2-7 . TRBV29-1 . CSVEVYDEQYF TGCAGCGTTGAGGTGTACGACGAGCAGTACTTC
TRBJ1-4 . TRBV28 . CASHNLGTEATNEKLFF TGTGCCAGCCATAACCTCGGGACGGAGGCAACTAATGAAAAACTGTTTTTT
TRBJ2-7 . TRBV2 TRBD2 CASGGAGRYEQYF TGTGCCAGCGGGGGAGCGGGACGATACGAGCAGTACTTC
TRBJ2-7 . TRBV11-1 . CASSLAPVYEQYF TGTGCCAGCAGCTTAGCCCCCGTCTACGAGCAGTACTTC
TRBJ1-1 . TRBV19 . CASSATGNTEAFF TGTGCCAGTAGCGCGACGGGGAACACTGAAGCTTTCTTT
TRBJ2-7 . TRBV6-6 . CASSYDREDEQYF TGTGCCAGCAGTTACGACAGGGAGGACGAGCAGTACTTC
TRBJ1-2 . TRBV19 . CASSISNYGYTF TGTGCCAGTAGTATCTCGAACTATGGCTACACCTTC
TRBJ2-3 few TRBV19 . CASSMGTSTDTQYF TGTGCCAGTAGTATGGGGACTAGCACAGATACGCAGTATTTT